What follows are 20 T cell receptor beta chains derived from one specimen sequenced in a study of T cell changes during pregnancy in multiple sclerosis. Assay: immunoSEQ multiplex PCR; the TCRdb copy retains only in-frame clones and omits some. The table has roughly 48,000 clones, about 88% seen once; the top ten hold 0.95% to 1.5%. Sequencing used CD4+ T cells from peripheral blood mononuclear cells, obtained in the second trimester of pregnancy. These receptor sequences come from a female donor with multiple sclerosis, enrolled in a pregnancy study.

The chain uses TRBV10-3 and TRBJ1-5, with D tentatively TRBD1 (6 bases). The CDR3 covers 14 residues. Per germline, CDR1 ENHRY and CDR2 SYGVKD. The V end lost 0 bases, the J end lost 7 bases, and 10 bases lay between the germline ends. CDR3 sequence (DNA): TGTGCCATCAGTGAGTCGGTGCAGGGGCAGCCCCAGCATTTT. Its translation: CAISESVQGQPQHF.

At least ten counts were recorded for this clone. This CDR3 reads CSVEGAWTGYGYTF. CDR3 DNA: TGCAGCGTTGAAGGTGCATGGACAGGGTATGGCTACACCTTC. The V gene is TRBV29-1, the J gene TRBJ1-2; 8 nucleotides match TRBD1. Germline V CDR1 and CDR2: SQVTM, ANQGSEA. V lost 1 base and J lost 5; bases outside the gene matches: 6. The CDR3 contains 14 residues.

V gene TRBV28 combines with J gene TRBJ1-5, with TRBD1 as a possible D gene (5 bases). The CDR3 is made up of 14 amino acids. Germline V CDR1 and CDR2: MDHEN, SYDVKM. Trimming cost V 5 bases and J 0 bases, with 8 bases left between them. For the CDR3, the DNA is TGTGCCAGCAGTGGGACTCGTAGCAATCAGCCCCAGCATTTT. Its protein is CASSGTRSNQPQHF. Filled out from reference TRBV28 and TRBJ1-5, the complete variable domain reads DVKVTQSSRYLVKRTGEKVFLECVQDMDHENMFWYRQDPGLGLRLIYFSYDVKMKEKGDIPEGYSVSREKKERFSLILESASTNQTSMYLCASSGTRSNQPQHFGDGTRLSIL.

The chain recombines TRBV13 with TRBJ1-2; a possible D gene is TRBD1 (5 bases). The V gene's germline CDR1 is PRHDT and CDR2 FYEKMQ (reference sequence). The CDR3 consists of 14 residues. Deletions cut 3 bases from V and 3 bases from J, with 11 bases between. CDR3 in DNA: TGTGCCAGCAGCTTGCGTAGGGACTACTATGGCTACACCTTC. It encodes CASSLRRDYYGYTF.

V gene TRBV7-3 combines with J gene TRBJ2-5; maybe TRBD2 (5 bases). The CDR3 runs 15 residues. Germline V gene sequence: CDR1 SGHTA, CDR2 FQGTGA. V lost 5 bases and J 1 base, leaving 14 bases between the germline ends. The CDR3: CASSPAGVPQETQYF. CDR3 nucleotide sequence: TGTGCCAGCAGCCCCGCCGGGGTCCCCCAAGAGACCCAGTACTTC.

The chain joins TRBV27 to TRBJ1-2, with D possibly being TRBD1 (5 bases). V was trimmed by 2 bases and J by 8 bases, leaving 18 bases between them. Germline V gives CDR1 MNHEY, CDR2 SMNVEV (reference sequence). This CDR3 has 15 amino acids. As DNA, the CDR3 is TGTGCCAGCAGTTTAGTAGGCAGGTTTCCAGGGGGCTACACCTTC. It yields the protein CASSLVGRFPGGYTF.

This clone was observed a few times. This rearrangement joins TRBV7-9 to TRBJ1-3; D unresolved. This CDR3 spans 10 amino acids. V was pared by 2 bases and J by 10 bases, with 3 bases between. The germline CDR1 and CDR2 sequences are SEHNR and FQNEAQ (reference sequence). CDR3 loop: CASSLTTIYF. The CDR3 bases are TGTGCCAGCAGCTTAACTACCATATATTTT.

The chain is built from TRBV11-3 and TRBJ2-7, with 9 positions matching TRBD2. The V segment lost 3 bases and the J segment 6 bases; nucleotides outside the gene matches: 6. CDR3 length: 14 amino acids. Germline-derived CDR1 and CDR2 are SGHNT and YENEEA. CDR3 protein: CASSLAGGPSEQYF. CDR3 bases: TGTGCCAGCAGCTTGGCGGGAGGGCCCTCCGAGCAGTACTTC.

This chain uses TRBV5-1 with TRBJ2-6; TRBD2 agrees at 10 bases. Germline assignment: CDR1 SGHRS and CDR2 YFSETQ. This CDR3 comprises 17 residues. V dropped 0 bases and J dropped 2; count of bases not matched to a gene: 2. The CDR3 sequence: CASSLGLAGTGANVLTF. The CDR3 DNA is TGCGCCAGCAGCTTGGGACTAGCGGGTACTGGGGCCAACGTCCTGACTTTC.

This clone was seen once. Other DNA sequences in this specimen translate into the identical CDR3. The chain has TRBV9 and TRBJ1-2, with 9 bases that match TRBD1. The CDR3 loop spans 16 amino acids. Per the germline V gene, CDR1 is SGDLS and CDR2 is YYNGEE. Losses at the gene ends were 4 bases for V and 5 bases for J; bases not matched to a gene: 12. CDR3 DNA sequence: TGTGCCAGCAGCCTCCGACCCGGGACAGGGACTTATGGCTACACCTTC. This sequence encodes CASSLRPGTGTYGYTF. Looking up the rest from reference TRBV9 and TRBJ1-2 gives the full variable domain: DSGVTQTPKHLITATGQRVTLRCSPRSGDLSVYWYQQSLDQGLQFLIQYYNGEERAKGNILERFSAQQFPDLHSELNLSSLELGDSALYFCASSLRPGTGTYGYTFGSGTRLTVV.

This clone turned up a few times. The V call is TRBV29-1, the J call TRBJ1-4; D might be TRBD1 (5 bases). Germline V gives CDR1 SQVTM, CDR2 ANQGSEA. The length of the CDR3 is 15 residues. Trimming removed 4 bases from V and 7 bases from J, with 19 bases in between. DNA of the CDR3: TGCAGCGTTGGTCAGGACTATTCCCAGGGTGAAAAACTGTTTTTT. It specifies CSVGQDYSQGEKLFF.

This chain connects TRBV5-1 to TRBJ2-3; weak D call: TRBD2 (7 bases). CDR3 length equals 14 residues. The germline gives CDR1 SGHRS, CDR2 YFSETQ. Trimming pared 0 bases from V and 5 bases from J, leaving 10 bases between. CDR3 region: CASSLEGGVDTQYF. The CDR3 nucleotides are TGCGCCAGCAGCTTGGAAGGGGGGGTAGATACGCAGTATTTT.

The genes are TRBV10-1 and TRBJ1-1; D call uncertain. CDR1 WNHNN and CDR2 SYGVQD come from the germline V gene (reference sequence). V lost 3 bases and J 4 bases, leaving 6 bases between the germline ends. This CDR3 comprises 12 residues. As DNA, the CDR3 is TGCGCCAGCAGTGACTACGGCACTGAAGCTTTCTTT. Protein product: CASSDYGTEAFF.

DNA for the CDR3: TGTGCCAGCTCCGCGAGGAACGAGCAGTACTTC. Protein: CASSARNEQYF. V gene TRBV10-3 combines with J gene TRBJ2-7; no clear D. The CDR3 covers 11 residues. Deletions cut 10 bases from V and 5 bases from J, with 12 bases between. Germline V gives CDR1 ENHRY, CDR2 SYGVKD.

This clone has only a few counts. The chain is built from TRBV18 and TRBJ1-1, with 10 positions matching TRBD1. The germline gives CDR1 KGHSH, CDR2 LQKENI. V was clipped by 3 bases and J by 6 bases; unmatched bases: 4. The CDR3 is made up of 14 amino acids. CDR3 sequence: CASSPSTGGPEAFF. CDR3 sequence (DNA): TGTGCCAGCTCACCTTCGACAGGGGGCCCTGAAGCTTTCTTT.

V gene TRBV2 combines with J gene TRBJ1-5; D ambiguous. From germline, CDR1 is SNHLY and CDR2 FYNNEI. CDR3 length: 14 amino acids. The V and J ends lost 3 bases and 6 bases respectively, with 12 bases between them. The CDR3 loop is CASSDRVVSQPQHF. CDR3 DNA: TGTGCCAGCAGTGATCGAGTAGTTAGTCAGCCCCAGCATTTT.

This chain's CDR3 is CASSDKRGKNTGELFF. In nucleotides, the CDR3 is TGTGCCAGCAGTGATAAGCGGGGGAAGAACACCGGGGAGCTGTTTTTT. The chain is built from TRBV28 and TRBJ2-2; TRBD2 matches 8 bases. This CDR3 is built from 16 residues. Germline assignment: CDR1 MDHEN and CDR2 SYDVKM. V lost 5 bases to trimming and J lost 1 base; unmatched junction nucleotides: 6.

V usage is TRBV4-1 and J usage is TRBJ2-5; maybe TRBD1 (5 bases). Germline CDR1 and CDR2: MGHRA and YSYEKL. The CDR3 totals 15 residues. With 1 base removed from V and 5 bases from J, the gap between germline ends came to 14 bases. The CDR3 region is CASSQATSGLETQYF. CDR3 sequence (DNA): TGCGCCAGCAGCCAAGCCACGTCAGGGTTGGAGACCCAGTACTTC.

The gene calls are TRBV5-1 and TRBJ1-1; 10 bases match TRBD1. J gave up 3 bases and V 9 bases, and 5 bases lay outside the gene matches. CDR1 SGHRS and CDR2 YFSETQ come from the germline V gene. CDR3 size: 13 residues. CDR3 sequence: CATGTGDHTEAFF. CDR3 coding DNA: TGCGCCACGGGGACAGGGGATCACACTGAAGCTTTCTTT.

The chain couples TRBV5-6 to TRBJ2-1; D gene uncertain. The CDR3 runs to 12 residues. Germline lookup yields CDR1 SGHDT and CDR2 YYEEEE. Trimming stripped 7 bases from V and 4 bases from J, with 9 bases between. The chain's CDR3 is CASGYRYNEQFF. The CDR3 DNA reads TGTGCCAGCGGGTACAGATACAATGAGCAGTTCTTC.